This T cell receptor (beta chain) was captured by sequencing in a study of molecular identifiers for immune sequencing clone quantification. Study-level information: For replicates, RNA isolated from approximately 20,000 or 98,000 naive CD8 cells was divided into five portions, of which four were sequenced.

Per the germline V gene, CDR1 is PRHDT and CDR2 is FYEKMQ (reference sequence). CDR3 length: 17 amino acids. Trimming took 1 base from V and 4 from J; bases not matched to a gene: 5. Study-level findings and limits: In naive cells, clones above 20 RNA copies held under 1% of molecules, whereas in effector cells they held over 98%.

For this clonotype: Its specificity is unknown.

A single record per CDR3 protein comes from TCRdb applying MiXCR to the PCR reads. This sample has some 680,000 distinct CDR3 sequences, with roughly 27% found just once. V is TRBV13 and J is TRBJ2-5; 14 bases match TRBD2. This TCR came from a human donor in good health. Some libraries in this study had Jurkat cell RNA spiked in. Sequencing input: naive CD8+ T cells from blood, with Jurkat cell RNA spiked in. The sample's subset: FACS-sorted CD8+CD4-CCR7+CD45RA+ naive T cells. The CDR3 loop is CASSLEGGLAGAETQYF. The CDR3 nucleotides are TGTGCCAGCAGCTTAGAGGGGGGACTAGCGGGAGCAGAGACCCAGTACTTC.